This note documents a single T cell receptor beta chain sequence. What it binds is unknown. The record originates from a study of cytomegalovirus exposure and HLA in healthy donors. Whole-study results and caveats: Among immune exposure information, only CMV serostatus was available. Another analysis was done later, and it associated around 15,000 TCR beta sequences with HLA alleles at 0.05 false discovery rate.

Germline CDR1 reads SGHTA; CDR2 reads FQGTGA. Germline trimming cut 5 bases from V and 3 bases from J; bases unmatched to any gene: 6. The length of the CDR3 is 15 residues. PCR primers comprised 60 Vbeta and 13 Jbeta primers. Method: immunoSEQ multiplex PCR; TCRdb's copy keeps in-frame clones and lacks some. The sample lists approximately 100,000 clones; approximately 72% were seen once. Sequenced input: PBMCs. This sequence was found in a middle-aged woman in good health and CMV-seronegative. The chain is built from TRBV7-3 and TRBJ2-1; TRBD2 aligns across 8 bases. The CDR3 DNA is TGTGCCAGCAGCCCACCGGGACTAGTCTACAATGAGCAGTTCTTC. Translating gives CASSPPGLVYNEQFF.